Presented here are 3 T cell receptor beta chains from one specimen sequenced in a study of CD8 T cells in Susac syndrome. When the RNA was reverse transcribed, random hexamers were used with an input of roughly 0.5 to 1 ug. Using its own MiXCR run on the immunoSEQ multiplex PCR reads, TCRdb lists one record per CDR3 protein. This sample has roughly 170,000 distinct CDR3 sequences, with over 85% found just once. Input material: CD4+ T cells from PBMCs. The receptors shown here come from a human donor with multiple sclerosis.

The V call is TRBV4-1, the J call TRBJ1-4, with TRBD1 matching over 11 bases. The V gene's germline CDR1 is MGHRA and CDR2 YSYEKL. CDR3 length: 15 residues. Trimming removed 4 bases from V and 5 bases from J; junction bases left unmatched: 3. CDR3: CASSPGTGGNEKLFF. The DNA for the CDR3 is TGCGCCAGCAGCCCCGGGACAGGGGGAAATGAAAAACTGTTTTTT.

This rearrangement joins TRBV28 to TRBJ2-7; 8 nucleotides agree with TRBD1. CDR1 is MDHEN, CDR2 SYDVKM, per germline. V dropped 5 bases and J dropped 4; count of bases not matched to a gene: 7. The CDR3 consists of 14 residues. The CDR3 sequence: CASSPWTGRYEQYF. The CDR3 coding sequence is TGTGCCAGCAGTCCCTGGACAGGGCGGTACGAGCAGTACTTC.

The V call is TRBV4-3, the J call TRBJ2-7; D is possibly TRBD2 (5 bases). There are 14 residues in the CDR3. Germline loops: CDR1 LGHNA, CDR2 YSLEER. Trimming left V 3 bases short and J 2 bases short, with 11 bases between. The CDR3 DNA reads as TGCGCCAGCAGCCATGAATCCGGGGCCTACGAGCAGTACTTC. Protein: CASSHESGAYEQYF.